Listed here are 26 T cell receptor beta chains from one sample, sequenced in a study of CD8 T cells in Susac syndrome. RNA amounts of about 0.5 to 1 ug underwent reverse transcription with random hexamers. TCRdb called the immunoSEQ multiplex PCR reads again in MiXCR, with one record for every CDR3 protein. The sample carries roughly 75,000 distinct CDR3 sequences, 93% recorded once. Specimen: CD4+ T cells from PBMCs. The source of these receptors is a human donor with Susac syndrome.

This chain links TRBV6-2 or TRBV6-3 with TRBJ2-1, with D possibly TRBD2 on 6 matching bases. CDR3 length: 17 amino acids. CDR1 and CDR2 from the germline V gene are MNHEY and SVGEGT. The V gene lost 0 bases and the J gene lost 3 bases, with 15 bases spanning the gap. CDR3 region: CASSYSPPGGIYNEQFF. DNA of the CDR3: TGTGCCAGCAGTTACTCGCCCCCGGGCGGGATCTACAATGAGCAGTTCTTC.

This clonotype was found once. J is TRBJ1-5 and V is TRBV18; D not resolved. V was pared by 5 bases and J by 11 bases, with 13 bases between. CDR3 length equals 12 residues. Germline lookup yields CDR1 KGHSH and CDR2 LQKENI. The CDR3 here is CASSEDAWAQHF. CDR3 bases: TGTGCCAGCTCAGAGGACGCCTGGGCCCAGCATTTT.

The J gene is TRBJ2-6, the V gene TRBV4-2, with TRBD1 matching 8 bases. Germline V CDR1 and CDR2: LGHNA, YNFKEQ. This CDR3 contains 19 residues. The V segment lost 0 bases and the J segment 0 bases; nucleotides outside the gene matches: 7. CDR3 residues: CASSQDLRDRNSGANVLTF. As DNA, the CDR3 is TGTGCCAGCAGCCAAGATCTCCGGGACAGGAACTCTGGGGCCAACGTCCTGACTTTC.

The gene calls are TRBV20-1 and TRBJ1-5, with 7 positions matching TRBD1. The germline V gene encodes CDR1 DFQATT and CDR2 SNEGSKA (reference sequence). The CDR3 is made up of 13 amino acids. V lost 4 bases to trimming and J lost 3 bases; unmatched junction nucleotides: 3. This CDR3 is CSATGGVNQPQHF. The CDR3 coding sequence is TGCAGTGCTACAGGGGGGGTCAATCAGCCCCAGCATTTT.

The chain has TRBV6-5 and TRBJ1-4; perhaps TRBD1 as D (5 bases). V was shortened by 5 bases and J by 5 bases, with 15 bases between the two germline ends. CDR1 is MNHEY, CDR2 SVGAGI, per germline. The CDR3 length is 15 residues. The CDR3: CASSPRGFGNEKLFF. The CDR3 DNA is TGTGCCAGCAGTCCCCGGGGGTTCGGCAATGAAAAACTGTTTTTT.

The J gene is TRBJ2-2, the V gene TRBV24-1, with D possibly being TRBD1 (6 bases). The CDR3 totals 12 residues. V gave up 9 bases and J gave up 13 bases, with 17 bases separating them. The germline gives CDR1 KGHDR, CDR2 SFDVKD. CDR3 nucleotide sequence: TGTGCCACCTGGGGAACAGGGTCTGGGCTGTTTTTT. Amino acids: CATWGTGSGLFF.

A single count supports this clonotype. The chain links TRBV20-1 to TRBJ1-2, with D maybe TRBD1 (6 bases). V lost 2 bases to trimming and J lost 8 bases, with 9 bases between them. Germline V gene sequence: CDR1 DFQATT, CDR2 SNEGSKA (reference sequence). The CDR3 spans 11 residues. In DNA form, the CDR3 reads TGCAGTGCTAGACAGGGGTCCGGCTACACCTTC. This sequence encodes CSARQGSGYTF.

This clonotype was observed a few times. The chain uses TRBV6-2 or TRBV6-3 and TRBJ2-7; 7 bases are shared with TRBD1. Germline values: CDR1 MNHEY, CDR2 SVGEGT. V lost 4 bases and J lost 6; bases outside the gene matches: 15. There are 16 residues in the CDR3. The CDR3 region is CASSLVLLDRASEQYF. The CDR3 nucleotides read TGTGCCAGCAGTTTGGTCCTCCTCGACAGGGCCAGCGAGCAGTACTTC.

The rearrangement joins TRBV4-1 to TRBJ1-2; 12 bases match TRBD1. J lost 8 bases, V lost 6 bases, and 10 bases had no gene match. The CDR3 covers 15 residues. Germline V lookup: CDR1 MGHRA, CDR2 YSYEKL. CDR3 nucleotide sequence: TGCGCCAGCAGACCGGTGGGACAGGGGGCAGCGGGCTACACCTTC. Translating it yields CASRPVGQGAAGYTF.

This rearrangement joins TRBV7-9 to TRBJ2-5; 7 bases map to TRBD2. The CDR3 length is 16 residues. The ends lost 7 bases at V and 1 base at J; junction bases unmatched: 12. Germline V gene data show CDR1 as SEHNR and CDR2 as FQNEAQ (reference sequence). CDR3 loop: CASNPARGGTQETQYF. CDR3 DNA sequence: TGTGCCAGCAACCCTGCTCGGGGAGGGACCCAAGAGACCCAGTACTTC.

This clonotype was seen only once. Germline is not matched at one junction end, which may reflect a read error. The chain links TRBV7-3 to TRBJ2-3, with 9 bases matching TRBD2. Germline V gene lookup returns CDR1 SGHTA and CDR2 FQGTGA. The CDR3 has 14 residues. The CDR3 nucleotides read TGTGCCAGCAGCCCCGGGACTAGCAAAGATACGCAGTATTTT. Amino acid sequence: CASSPGTSKDTQYF.

This chain connects TRBV5-4 to TRBJ2-3; tentative D call: TRBD1 (6 bases). This CDR3 region has 13 residues. V was trimmed by 5 bases and J by 2 bases, leaving 9 bases between them. Germline V gene data show CDR1 as SGHNT and CDR2 as YYREEE (reference sequence). Here the CDR3 DNA reads TGTGCCAGCAGGAGGACAGACACAGATACGCAGTATTTT. It yields the protein CASRRTDTDTQYF. The full variable domain, with the rest looked up from reference TRBV5-4 and TRBJ2-3, is ETGVTQSPTHLIKTRGQQVTLRCSSQSGHNTVSWYQQALGQGPQFIFQYYREEENGRGNFPPRFSGLQFPNYSSELNVNALELDDSALYLCASRRTDTDTQYFGPGTRLTVL.

This chain uses TRBV30 with TRBJ1-2; 7 bases line up with TRBD1. The germline V gene has CDR1 GTSNPN and CDR2 SVGIG (reference sequence). J lost 4 bases, V lost 2 bases, and 7 bases had no gene match. This CDR3 spans 14 amino acids. The CDR3 here is CAWSRDRAGYGYTF. The DNA for the CDR3 is TGTGCCTGGAGTCGTGACAGGGCTGGCTATGGCTACACCTTC.

This chain links TRBV5-1 with TRBJ2-4; 7 bases fit TRBD1. The germline gives CDR1 SGHRS, CDR2 YFSETQ. The CDR3 is made up of 13 amino acids. V shed 3 bases, J shed 5 bases, and the junction held 2 bases outside the gene matches. The CDR3 DNA reads as TGCGCCAGCAGCTGGGACAGCCAAAACATTCAGTACTTC. Protein sequence: CASSWDSQNIQYF.

The rearrangement uses TRBV28 and TRBJ1-1; D uncertain. Germline V gene data show CDR1 as MDHEN and CDR2 as SYDVKM. This CDR3 is 15 amino acids long. Trimming removed 5 bases from V and 0 bases from J, with 13 bases in between. In DNA form, the CDR3 reads TGTGCCAGCAGTCGGAAATGGGTCTTGAACACTGAAGCTTTCTTT. Amino acids: CASSRKWVLNTEAFF.

V and J are TRBV6-5 and TRBJ2-2; D call uncertain. Trimming left V 6 bases short and J 5 bases short, with 10 bases between. The CDR3 runs 13 residues. The germline V gene encodes CDR1 MNHEY and CDR2 SVGAGI. Here the CDR3 DNA reads TGTGCCAGCAGATCTCGGGTGACCGGGGAGCTGTTTTTT. It specifies CASRSRVTGELFF.

The chain is built from TRBV4-1 and TRBJ1-1, with D perhaps TRBD1 (5 bases). Between the trimmed V and J ends, which lost 4 bases and 3 bases, there was a span of 18 bases. CDR1 and CDR2 (germline): MGHRA, YSYEKL. This CDR3 spans 16 amino acids. CDR3 in amino acids: CASSLMGEGPDTEAFF. The CDR3 DNA reads as TGCGCCAGCAGCCTGATGGGGGAGGGACCGGACACTGAAGCTTTCTTT.

The chain employs TRBV14 and TRBJ2-1; TRBD1 is a possible D gene (5 bases). CDR3 size: 16 residues. V lost 4 bases and J lost 2, with 15 bases in between. CDR1 is SGHDN, CDR2 FVKESK, per germline. The CDR3: CASSRTDSRAYNEQFF. CDR3 DNA: TGTGCCAGCAGCCGGACCGACAGTCGGGCCTACAATGAGCAGTTCTTC.

The chain has TRBV20-1 and TRBJ2-1, with 8 nucleotides matching TRBD1. The CDR3 covers 14 residues. Germline loops: CDR1 DFQATT, CDR2 SNEGSKA (reference sequence). The V and J ends lost 2 bases and 7 bases, in that order; junction bases with no gene match: 7. Here the CDR3 reads CSARQPQGVNEQFF. In nucleotides, the CDR3 is TGCAGTGCTAGACAACCACAGGGGGTGAATGAGCAGTTCTTC.

This rearrangement joins TRBV6-5 to TRBJ1-4; perhaps TRBD1 as D (5 bases). The germline V and J ends were trimmed by 8 bases and 7 bases, with 17 bases remaining between them. This CDR3 is 14 amino acids long. Germline loops: CDR1 MNHEY, CDR2 SVGAGI. CDR3 DNA sequence: TGTGCCAGCGGTTTACAGGCAGCGGTTGAAAAACTGTTTTTT. Residues: CASGLQAAVEKLFF.

This chain joins TRBV28 and TRBJ2-3; 12 nucleotides align to TRBD2. Germline-derived CDR1 and CDR2 are MDHEN and SYDVKM. V shed 6 bases and J 0 bases; nucleotides not matched to a gene: 4. The CDR3 totals 16 residues. The CDR3 loop reads CASSPTSGGSTDTQYF. Here the CDR3 DNA reads TGTGCCAGCAGCCCAACTAGCGGGGGGAGCACAGATACGCAGTATTTT. The full variable domain, rest sourced from reference TRBV28 and TRBJ2-3, is DVKVTQSSRYLVKRTGEKVFLECVQDMDHENMFWYRQDPGLGLRLIYFSYDVKMKEKGDIPEGYSVSREKKERFSLILESASTNQTSMYLCASSPTSGGSTDTQYFGPGTRLTVL.

This chain connects TRBV5-1 to TRBJ2-1, with D unclear. The CDR3 has 16 residues. Trimming took off 0 bases at V and 0 bases at J, with 10 bases between the two ends. Germline CDR1 is SGHRS and CDR2 is YFSETQ. CDR3 bases: TGCGCCAGCAGCTTGGCCCCACAGAGCTCCTACAATGAGCAGTTCTTC. Translation: CASSLAPQSSYNEQFF.

V gene TRBV21-1 combines with J gene TRBJ2-7; TRBD1, the D gene given by the table, was not confirmed from the DNA. TRBV21-1 constitutes a pseudogene. This CDR3 is built from 15 residues. The CDR3 DNA is TGTGCCAGCAGCAAGAGGACAGGGTGTTCCTACGAGCAGTACTTC. Its protein product is CASSKRTGCSYEQYF.

V usage is TRBV28 and J usage is TRBJ1-5; the match to TRBD1 covers 9 bases. From germline, CDR1 is MDHEN and CDR2 SYDVKM. The CDR3 has 15 amino acids. V lost 5 bases and J lost 1; bases outside the gene matches: 3. The CDR3 sequence: CASSQQGASNQPQHF. CDR3 in DNA: TGTGCCAGCAGTCAACAGGGGGCCAGCAATCAGCCCCAGCATTTT.

The chain joins TRBV4-1 to TRBJ2-3; D gene ambiguous. The CDR3 totals 16 residues. Trimming shortened V by 1 base and J by 6 bases, and 17 bases separated the two germline ends. Germline V lookup: CDR1 MGHRA, CDR2 YSYEKL. The CDR3 nucleotides read TGCGCCAGCAGCCAAGTCCCCGGACCTCGTCGCGATACGCAGTATTTT. This sequence encodes CASSQVPGPRRDTQYF.

The V call is TRBV19, the J call TRBJ2-3, with D perhaps matching TRBD2 (5 bases). CDR1 and CDR2 (germline): LNHDA, SQIVND (reference sequence). Trimming shortened V by 5 bases and J by 3 bases, and 18 bases separated the two germline ends. This CDR3 is 16 amino acids long. CDR3 amino acids: CASSLGPGKVTDTQYF. For the CDR3, the DNA is TGTGCCAGTAGTCTCGGACCGGGGAAAGTAACAGATACGCAGTATTTT.